Sequencing of this T cell receptor (beta chain) was carried out in a study of beta chain features in type 1 diabetes. General observations from the study: Patients' naive, central memory and regulatory TCRB repertoires appeared more alike than those of healthy donors. Researchers cautioned that cDNA sequencing could over-represent cells with high TCR expression. There was a moderate but significant shortening of TCRB CDR3s in all four CD4+ subsets of Type 1 diabetes patients.

Germline CDR1 and CDR2: SGHAT and FQNNGV. The CDR3 covers 16 residues. With 5 bases clipped from V and 0 bases from J, the junction kept 10 bases outside the gene matches. Turning to this clone: Its matching antigen is unknown.

Sort purity for all populations was recorded as exceeding 98%. Since all of the isolated RNA was reverse transcribed, expressed TCRB transcripts were what got sequenced. Some clones are missing from TCRdb's copy, which holds only in-frame ones; the method was immunoSEQ multiplex PCR. Here the sample spans 600,000 or so clones, about an eighth being singletons. The chain joins TRBV11-2 to TRBJ2-7, with 7 bases aligning to TRBD2. This TCR was sampled from a man aged 30 to 45 with type 1 diabetes. The sequenced material came from naive CD4+ T cells from blood. For the CDR3, the DNA is TGTGCCAGCAGCCCCCGGGGGGTTTTGAGCTCCTACGAGCAGTACTTC. It is translated as CASSPRGVLSSYEQYF. Together with reference TRBV11-2 and TRBJ2-7, the CDR3 gives the full variable domain: EAGVAQSPRYKIIEKRQSVAFWCNPISGHATLYWYQQILGQGPKLLIQFQNNGVVDDSQLPKDRFSAERLKGVDSTLKIQPAKLEDSAVYLCASSPRGVLSSYEQYFGPGTRLTVT.